This entry lists 24 T cell receptor beta chains sequenced from one sample in a study of CD8+ T cells in alopecia areata. Investigators isolated RNA and reverse transcribed it into cDNA to act as the sequencing template. The protocol was immunoSEQ multiplex PCR, while the TCRdb copy is restricted to in-frame clones and leaves out a portion. The sample contains some 150,000 clones, around 55% of which appear only once. The sample in question was CD8+ T cells sorted from blood, obtained at week 0. These receptor sequences come from a human donor with alopecia areata.

This clone was counted between two and nine times. This rearrangement joins TRBV14 to TRBJ2-1; no reliable D call. The V end lost 1 base, the J end lost 3 bases, and 10 bases lay between the germline ends. Germline V gene data show CDR1 as SGHDN and CDR2 as FVKESK. The CDR3 contains 15 residues. CDR3 sequence: CASSQALRYYNEQFF. The CDR3 DNA is TGTGCCAGCAGCCAAGCCCTACGGTACTACAATGAGCAGTTCTTC. The whole variable domain, filled in from reference TRBV14 and TRBJ2-1, reads EAGVTQFPSHSVIEKGQTVTLRCDPISGHDNLYWYRRVMGKEIKFLLHFVKESKQDESGMPNNRFLAERTGGTYSTLKVQPAELEDSGVYFCASSQALRYYNEQFFGPGTRLTVL.

The chain carries TRBV9 and TRBJ1-2; no clear D gene. The CDR3 runs to 15 residues. The V gene's germline CDR1 is SGDLS and CDR2 YYNGEE. The ends were cut back, 0 bases at V and 0 bases at J, with 9 bases in the middle. The chain's CDR3 is CASSVATGPNYGYTF. The CDR3 coding sequence is TGTGCCAGCAGCGTAGCTACCGGTCCTAACTATGGCTACACCTTC.

The table lists this clone with a few counts. The chain is built from TRBV27 and TRBJ1-1, with D unresolved. Germline lookup yields CDR1 MNHEY and CDR2 SMNVEV (reference sequence). The V and J ends lost 8 bases and 5 bases respectively, with 12 bases between them. The CDR3 has 12 amino acids. The CDR3 protein is CASQDPGTEAFF. CDR3 in DNA: TGTGCCAGCCAGGACCCTGGGACTGAAGCTTTCTTT.

This clone was observed a handful of times. The chain links TRBV10-2 to TRBJ2-3, with D perhaps matching TRBD2 (6 bases). Deletions cut 6 bases from V and 0 bases from J, with 10 bases between. CDR3 length: 14 amino acids. Per the germline V gene, CDR1 is WSHSY and CDR2 is SAAADI. This CDR3 reads CASRTGDSTDTQYF. CDR3 nucleotides: TGCGCCAGCAGGACGGGGGATAGCACAGATACGCAGTATTTT.

This clone was seen only a few times. The chain carries TRBV9 and TRBJ1-6; tentative D call: TRBD1 (5 bases). Germline CDR1 SGDLS, CDR2 YYNGEE. This CDR3 contains 15 residues. V was shortened by 0 bases and J by 7 bases, with 11 bases between the two germline ends. The CDR3 DNA is TGTGCCAGCAGCGTAGGGGGGAACTCCAATTCACCCCTCCACTTT. It yields the protein CASSVGGNSNSPLHF.

The V call is TRBV25-1, the J call TRBJ1-2; the D is unclear. Between the trimmed V and J ends, which lost 2 bases and 1 base, there was a span of 5 bases. The germline V gene encodes CDR1 MGHDK and CDR2 SYGVNS. The CDR3 has 13 amino acids. The CDR3 loop is CASSEGNNYGYTF. The CDR3 coding sequence is TGTGCCAGCAGTGAAGGGAATAACTATGGCTACACCTTC.

This chain joins TRBV5-1 and TRBJ2-7; TRBD2 aligns across 8 bases. With V trimmed by 0 bases and J by 2 bases, 4 bases remained unmatched. This CDR3 has 15 residues. Germline V gene data show CDR1 as SGHRS and CDR2 as YFSETQ. CDR3 DNA sequence: TGCGCCAGCAGCTTGGGCGGGGGGCCTACCTACGAGCAGTACTTC. Its translation is CASSLGGGPTYEQYF.

DNA for the CDR3: TGTGCCAGCAGAGACCCCCTTGGCACTGAAGCTTTCTTT. This sequence encodes CASRDPLGTEAFF. The gene calls are TRBV6-1 and TRBJ1-1; D is unresolved. V was clipped by 6 bases and J by 4 bases, with 12 bases between them. CDR3 length equals 13 residues. Germline-derived CDR1 and CDR2 are MNHNS and SASEGT.

This clone was observed a few times. The chain recombines TRBV10-3 with TRBJ1-2; 8 bases match TRBD1. V lost 10 bases, J lost 4 bases, and 14 bases stayed unmatched. The CDR3 is 15 amino acids. From germline, CDR1 is ENHRY and CDR2 SYGVKD. Here the CDR3 DNA reads TGTGCCACCCGGCTGTTGACAGGGGAGTCCTATGGCTACACCTTC. Protein sequence: CATRLLTGESYGYTF.

The V and J genes are TRBV25-1 and TRBJ1-1; tentatively, D is TRBD1 (5 bases). The CDR3 covers 13 residues. The ends were cut back, 6 bases at V and 5 bases at J, with 13 bases in the middle. The germline CDR1 and CDR2 sequences are MGHDK and SYGVNS. This CDR3 reads CASRPPGRTEAFF. The CDR3 DNA sequence: TGTGCCAGCAGACCACCAGGGAGGACTGAAGCTTTCTTT.

The rearrangement links TRBV6-5 to TRBJ2-1; no firm D call. This CDR3 has 13 residues. Trimming stripped 4 bases from V and 8 bases from J, with 12 bases between. Germline V gives CDR1 MNHEY, CDR2 SVGAGI. The CDR3: CASSSGLEDEQFF. The CDR3 DNA follows: TGTGCCAGCAGTTCTGGCCTTGAGGATGAGCAGTTCTTC.

The rearrangement links TRBV4-3 to TRBJ1-1; D perhaps matches TRBD1 (5 bases). The CDR3 contains 16 residues. CDR1 is LGHNA and CDR2 is YSLEER in the germline V gene. The V gene lost 0 bases and the J gene lost 0 bases, with 11 bases spanning the gap. CDR3 coding DNA: TGCGCCAGCAGCCAAGATCGGGGGGTAGTGAACACTGAAGCTTTCTTT. Protein product: CASSQDRGVVNTEAFF.

The chain combines TRBV5-6 with TRBJ2-5, with 7 nucleotides matching TRBD1. CDR1 and CDR2 from the germline V gene are SGHDT and YYEEEE. The CDR3 runs to 14 residues. Trimming took 4 bases from V and 4 from J; bases not matched to a gene: 7. CDR3 sequence (DNA): TGTGCCAGCAGCCAACAGACAGGGCTAGAGACCCAGTACTTC. Amino acid sequence: CASSQQTGLETQYF.

CDR3 sequence: CASSQAHRGGTEAFF. CDR3 nucleotides: TGTGCCAGCAGCCAAGCGCACAGGGGAGGGACTGAAGCTTTCTTT. This chain connects TRBV14 to TRBJ1-1; TRBD1 matches 7 bases. Unmatched junction bases numbered 7, after V lost 1 base and J lost 5 bases. The CDR3 spans 15 residues. CDR1 and CDR2 (germline): SGHDN, FVKESK.

The chain joins TRBV29-1 to TRBJ2-1; maybe TRBD2 (6 bases). Trimming took 0 bases from V and 15 from J, leaving 15 bases between them. CDR1 and CDR2 from the germline V gene are SQVTM and ANQGSEA. CDR3 length equals 12 residues. Here the CDR3 DNA reads TGCAGCGTTGAAGAGCTGCTTGACGGGGGGTTCTTC. It is translated as CSVEELLDGGFF.

The rearrangement uses TRBV29-1 and TRBJ2-1; no firm D call. Trimming cost V 3 bases and J 9 bases, with 12 bases left between them. The CDR3 is 12 amino acids. Germline values: CDR1 SQVTM, CDR2 ANQGSEA. CDR3 nucleotides: TGCAGCGTTGATTGGCGGTCGGGTGAGCAGTTCTTC. Translated: CSVDWRSGEQFF.

The V and J genes are TRBV7-3 and TRBJ2-1, with D tentatively TRBD1 or TRBD2 (6 bases each). The CDR3 covers 13 residues. V was cut by 2 bases and J by 10 bases, with 12 bases left in between. Germline-derived CDR1 and CDR2 are SGHTA and FQGTGA. The CDR3 region is CASSLDRRGEQFF. The CDR3, as DNA: TGTGCCAGCAGCTTAGACAGGAGGGGGGAGCAGTTCTTC.

V usage is TRBV18 and J usage is TRBJ1-4; TRBD1 might be the D (5 bases). The CDR3 is 13 amino acids. V was pared by 1 base and J by 15 bases, with 15 bases between. Germline V gives CDR1 KGHSH, CDR2 LQKENI. The CDR3 here is CASSPLSKGSVFF. The CDR3 bases are TGTGCCAGCTCACCACTTTCTAAGGGGTCAGTGTTTTTT.

CDR3 sequence: CASSLAGGADYGYTF. The CDR3 region has the DNA TGTGCCAGCAGCTTAGCTGGGGGTGCAGACTATGGCTACACCTTC. The chain links TRBV7-9 to TRBJ1-2, with D perhaps TRBD1 (5 bases). Germline assignment: CDR1 SEHNR and CDR2 FQNEAQ (reference sequence). V was pared by 0 bases and J by 3 bases, with 11 bases between. The CDR3 has 15 residues.

The CDR3 spells CAWSVQGSYEQYF. The CDR3 DNA sequence: TGTGCCTGGAGTGTACAAGGGAGCTACGAGCAGTACTTC. This rearrangement joins TRBV30 to TRBJ2-7, with D possibly matching TRBD2 (5 bases). Germline assignment: CDR1 GTSNPN and CDR2 SVGIG (reference sequence). The CDR3 is 13 amino acids. With 0 bases removed from V and 3 bases from J, the gap between germline ends came to 9 bases.

As concerns this clone: This sample also contains other DNA sequences that code for the same CDR3. This rearrangement joins TRBV27 to TRBJ1-1, with D uncertain. Trimming left V 4 bases short and J 1 base short, with 4 bases between. The CDR3 covers 12 residues. From germline, CDR1 is MNHEY and CDR2 SMNVEV (reference sequence). As DNA, the CDR3 is TGTGCCAGCAGTTCCGGGAACACTGAAGCTTTCTTT. It is translated as CASSSGNTEAFF.

This clone appeared a few times. This chain joins TRBV5-6 and TRBJ2-1, with 7 positions matching TRBD1. CDR3 size: 15 residues. Trimming took 6 bases from V and 0 from J; bases not matched to a gene: 6. Germline assignment: CDR1 SGHDT and CDR2 YYEEEE. The CDR3 loop is CASIGQASSYNEQFF. The CDR3 bases are TGTGCCAGCATCGGACAGGCAAGCTCCTACAATGAGCAGTTCTTC.

This sequence joins TRBV7-9 and TRBJ2-1; D is ambiguous. Per germline, CDR1 SEHNR and CDR2 FQNEAQ (reference sequence). V lost 11 bases and J 0 bases, leaving 8 bases between the germline ends. The CDR3 has 12 amino acids. CDR3 loop: CALDGSYNEQFF. The CDR3 region has the DNA TGTGCCCTGGACGGCTCCTACAATGAGCAGTTCTTC. The full variable domain, with the rest looked up from reference TRBV7-9 and TRBJ2-1, is DTGVSQNPRHKITKRGQNVTFRCDPISEHNRLYWYRQTLGQGPEFLTYFQNEAQLEKSRLLSDRFSAERPKGSFSTLEIQRTEQGDSAMYLCALDGSYNEQFFGPGTRLTVL.

The gene calls are TRBV29-1 and TRBJ2-1; D may match TRBD1 or TRBD2 (5 bases each). The ends were cut back, 3 bases at V and 5 bases at J, with 11 bases in the middle. The germline V gene encodes CDR1 SQVTM and CDR2 ANQGSEA. The CDR3 runs to 13 residues. The CDR3 bases are TGCAGCGTTGATGGGGACGGACACAATGAGCAGTTCTTC. Its protein product is CSVDGDGHNEQFF.